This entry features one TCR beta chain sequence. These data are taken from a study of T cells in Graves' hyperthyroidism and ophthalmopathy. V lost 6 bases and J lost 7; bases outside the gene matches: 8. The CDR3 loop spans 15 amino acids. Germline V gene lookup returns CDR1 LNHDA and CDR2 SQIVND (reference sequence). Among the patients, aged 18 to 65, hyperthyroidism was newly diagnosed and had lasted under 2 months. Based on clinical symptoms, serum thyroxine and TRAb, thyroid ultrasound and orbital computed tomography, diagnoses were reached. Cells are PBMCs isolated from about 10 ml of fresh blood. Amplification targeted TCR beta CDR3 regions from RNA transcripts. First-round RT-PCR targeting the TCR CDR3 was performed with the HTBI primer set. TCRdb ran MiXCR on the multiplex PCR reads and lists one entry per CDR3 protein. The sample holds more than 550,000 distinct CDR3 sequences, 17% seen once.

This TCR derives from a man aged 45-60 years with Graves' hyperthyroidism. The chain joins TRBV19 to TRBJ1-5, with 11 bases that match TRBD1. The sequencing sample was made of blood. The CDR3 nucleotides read TGTGCCAGTAGGGGGACAGGGGGAACGGACCAGCCCCAGCATTTT. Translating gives CASRGTGGTDQPQHF.